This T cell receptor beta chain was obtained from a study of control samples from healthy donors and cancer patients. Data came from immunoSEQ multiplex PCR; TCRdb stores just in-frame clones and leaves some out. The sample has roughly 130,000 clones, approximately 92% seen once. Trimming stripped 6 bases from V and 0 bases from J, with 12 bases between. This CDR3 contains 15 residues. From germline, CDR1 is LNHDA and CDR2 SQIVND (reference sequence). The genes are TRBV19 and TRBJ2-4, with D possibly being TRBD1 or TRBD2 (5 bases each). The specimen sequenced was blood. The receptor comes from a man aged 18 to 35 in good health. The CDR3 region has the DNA TGTGCCAGTAGGGGGGTCGCTCTAGCCAAAAACATTCAGTACTTC. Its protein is CASRGVALAKNIQYF.